This T cell receptor (beta chain) appears in the sequencing data of a study of early T cells in non-severe SARS-CoV-2 infection. At the level of the study: RNA in bulk from unsorted whole blood was sequenced, and chains were unpaired. General observations from the study: Using VDJdb, the matching emphasized anti-spike CD8 responses while missing private and CD4 specificities.

The CDR3 has 14 residues. There are a few counts of this clonotype. Its antigen is not known. Individual cDNA molecules were tagged with unique molecular identifiers, the study reported. TCRdb independently ran MiXCR on the 5' RACE reads; one entry per CDR3 protein. The sample lists about 70,000 distinct CDR3 sequences, about 5% occurring once. This sequence joins TRBV21-1 and TRBJ2-7; TRBD1 reflects the table's D call only, with no check against the DNA. TRBV21-1 is shown as a pseudogene. The material was whole blood, obtained at baseline. This receptor was obtained from an adult who was a healthcare worker with PCR-confirmed SARS-CoV-2 infection or an uninfected control (not recorded which). DNA for the CDR3: TGTGCCACCCTAGGGACCGCAGATCTCCACGAGCAGTACTTC. It codes for CATLGTADLHEQYF.